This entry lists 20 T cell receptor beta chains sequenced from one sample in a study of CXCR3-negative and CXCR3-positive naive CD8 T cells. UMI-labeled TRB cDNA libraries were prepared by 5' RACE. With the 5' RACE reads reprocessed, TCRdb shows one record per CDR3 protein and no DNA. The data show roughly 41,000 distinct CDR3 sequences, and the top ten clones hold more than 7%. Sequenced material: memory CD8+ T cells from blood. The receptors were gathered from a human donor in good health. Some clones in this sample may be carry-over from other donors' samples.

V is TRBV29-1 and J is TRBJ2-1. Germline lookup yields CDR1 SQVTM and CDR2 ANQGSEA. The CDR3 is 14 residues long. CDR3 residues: CSVPKESSYNEQFF.

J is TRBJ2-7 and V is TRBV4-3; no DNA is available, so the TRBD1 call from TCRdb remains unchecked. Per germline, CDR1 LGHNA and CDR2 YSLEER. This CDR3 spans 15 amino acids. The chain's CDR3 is CASSQGWQGSYEQYF.

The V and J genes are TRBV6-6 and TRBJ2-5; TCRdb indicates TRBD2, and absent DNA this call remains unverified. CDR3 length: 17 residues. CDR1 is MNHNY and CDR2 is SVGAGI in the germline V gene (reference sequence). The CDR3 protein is CASRQWGTSGGIETQYF.

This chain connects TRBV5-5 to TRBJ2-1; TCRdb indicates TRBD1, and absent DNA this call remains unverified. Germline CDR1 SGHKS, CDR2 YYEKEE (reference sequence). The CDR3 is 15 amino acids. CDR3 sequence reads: CASSLAGDNYNEQFF. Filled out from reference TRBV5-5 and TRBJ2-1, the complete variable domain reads DAGVTQSPTHLIKTRGQQVTLRCSPISGHKSVSWYQQVLGQGPQFIFQYYEKEERGRGNFPDRFSARQFPNYSSELNVNALLLGDSALYLCASSLAGDNYNEQFFGPGTRLTVL.

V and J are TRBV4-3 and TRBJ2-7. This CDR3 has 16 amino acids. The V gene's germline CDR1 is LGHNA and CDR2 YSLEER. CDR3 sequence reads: CASSQDPTETPYEQYF.

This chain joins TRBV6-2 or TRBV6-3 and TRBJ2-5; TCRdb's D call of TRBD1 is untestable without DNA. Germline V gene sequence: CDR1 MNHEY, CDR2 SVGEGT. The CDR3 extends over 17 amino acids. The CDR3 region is CASSYTRTGGDGKTQYF.

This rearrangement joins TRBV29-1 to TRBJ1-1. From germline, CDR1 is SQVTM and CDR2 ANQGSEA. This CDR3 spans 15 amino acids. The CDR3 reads CSVEDQGGWGPEAFF.

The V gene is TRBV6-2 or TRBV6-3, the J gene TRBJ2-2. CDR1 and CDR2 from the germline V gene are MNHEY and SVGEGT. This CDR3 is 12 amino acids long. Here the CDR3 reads CASSYNTGELFF.

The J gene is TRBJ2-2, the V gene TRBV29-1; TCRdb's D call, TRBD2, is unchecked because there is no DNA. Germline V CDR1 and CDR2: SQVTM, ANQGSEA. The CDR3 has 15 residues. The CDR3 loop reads CSVEWRQKDTGELFF.

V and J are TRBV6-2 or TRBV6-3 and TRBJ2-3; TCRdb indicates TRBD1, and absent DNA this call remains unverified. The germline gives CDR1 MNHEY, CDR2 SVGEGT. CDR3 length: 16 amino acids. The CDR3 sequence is CASTSGVWGGTDTQYF.

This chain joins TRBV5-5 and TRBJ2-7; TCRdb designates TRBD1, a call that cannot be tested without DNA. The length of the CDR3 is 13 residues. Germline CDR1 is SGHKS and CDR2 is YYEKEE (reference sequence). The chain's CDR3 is CASSLRGPGEQYF.

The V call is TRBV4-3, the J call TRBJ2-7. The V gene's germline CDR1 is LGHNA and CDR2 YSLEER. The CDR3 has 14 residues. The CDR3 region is CASSQDFGSYEQYF.

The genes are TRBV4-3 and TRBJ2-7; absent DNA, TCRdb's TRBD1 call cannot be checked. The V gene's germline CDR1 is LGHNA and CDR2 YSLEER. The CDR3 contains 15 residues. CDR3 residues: CASSQEGQGWFEQYF.

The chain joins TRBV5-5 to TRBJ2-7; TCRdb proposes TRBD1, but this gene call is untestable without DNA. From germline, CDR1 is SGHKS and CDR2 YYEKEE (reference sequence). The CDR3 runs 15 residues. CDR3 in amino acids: CASSLDDSRTYEQYF.

This CDR3 reads CASSLDRGQYEQFF. The chain employs TRBV5-6 and TRBJ2-1; TCRdb's assignment of TRBD1 cannot be checked, as there is no DNA. The CDR3 loop spans 14 amino acids. CDR1 is SGHDT, CDR2 YYEEEE, per germline.

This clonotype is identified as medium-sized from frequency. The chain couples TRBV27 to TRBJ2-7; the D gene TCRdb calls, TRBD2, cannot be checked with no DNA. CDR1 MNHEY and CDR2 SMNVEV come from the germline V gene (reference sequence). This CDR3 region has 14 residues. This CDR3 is CASRILAGADEQYF.

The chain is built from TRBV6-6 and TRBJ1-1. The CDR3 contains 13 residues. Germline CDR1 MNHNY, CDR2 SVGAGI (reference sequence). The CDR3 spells CASSRKEGTEAFF.

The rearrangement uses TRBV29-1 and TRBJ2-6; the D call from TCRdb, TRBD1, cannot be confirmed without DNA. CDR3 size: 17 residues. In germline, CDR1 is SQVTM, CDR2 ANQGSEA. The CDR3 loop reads CSVSGGDGAAGANVLTF.

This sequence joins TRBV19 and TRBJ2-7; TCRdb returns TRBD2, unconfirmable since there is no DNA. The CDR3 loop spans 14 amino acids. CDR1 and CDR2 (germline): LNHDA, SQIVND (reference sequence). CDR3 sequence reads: CASRDGIAGGEQYF. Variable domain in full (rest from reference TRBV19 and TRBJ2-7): DGGITQSPKYLFRKEGQNVTLSCEQNLNHDAMYWYRQDPGQGLRLIYYSQIVNDFQKGDIAEGYSVSREKKESFPLTVTSAQKNPTAFYLCASRDGIAGGEQYFGPGTRLTVT.

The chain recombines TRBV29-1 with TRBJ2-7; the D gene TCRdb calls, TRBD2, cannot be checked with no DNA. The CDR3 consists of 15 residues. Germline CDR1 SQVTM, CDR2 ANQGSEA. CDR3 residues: CSVPLPSGAPYEQYF.